This T cell receptor (beta chain) was profiled in a study of T cell responses to AZD1222 COVID-19 vaccine. CDR1 DFQATT and CDR2 SNEGSKA come from the germline V gene (reference sequence). V lost 3 bases and J 0 bases, leaving 9 bases between the germline ends. The CDR3 totals 13 residues. The table came from immunoSEQ multiplex PCR; TCRdb's copy has only in-frame clones and leaves some out. In the table there are 65,000 to 75,000 clones, 80% to 90% of which are singletons. Study results and caveats: Repertoire sampling happened only post peak T cell response.

Of note for this clone: No antigen is known for it.

The origin of this receptor is an adult in good health. The chain recombines TRBV20-1 with TRBJ2-7; no definite D call. The specimen was peripheral blood, collected on day 0 of AZD1222 vaccination. CDR3 sequence (DNA): TGCAGTGCTAGTGGGCCAAGCTCCTACGAGCAGTACTTC. Its translation is CSASGPSSYEQYF.